These 8 T cell receptor beta chains came from one sample sequenced in a study of blood T cell repertoires in COVID-19. The protocol was immunoSEQ multiplex PCR, while the TCRdb copy is restricted to in-frame clones and leaves out a portion. The table lists 100,000 to 150,000 clones, 78% of them singletons. The material sequenced was peripheral blood. Receptors originate from a man between 65 and 85 years old with acute or convalescent COVID-19.

The chain recombines TRBV6-5 with TRBJ2-7; 7 bases map to TRBD2. CDR1 MNHEY and CDR2 SVGAGI come from the germline V gene. The CDR3 runs 14 residues. V gave up 10 bases and J gave up 5 bases; unmatched junction bases: 14. The CDR3 sequence is CATKTAGRAHEQYF. The CDR3 DNA reads TGTGCCACCAAGACCGCAGGGAGGGCCCACGAGCAGTACTTC.

This rearrangement joins TRBV29-1 to TRBJ1-4, with D uncertain. V was pared by 3 bases and J by 9 bases, with 8 bases between. Germline V gives CDR1 SQVTM, CDR2 ANQGSEA. The CDR3 contains 11 residues. CDR3 region: CSVEAGKKLFF. The CDR3 coding sequence is TGCAGCGTTGAGGCGGGGAAAAAACTGTTTTTT. The entire variable domain, with the rest obtained from reference TRBV29-1 and TRBJ1-4, is as follows: SAVISQKPSRDICQRGTSLTIQCQVDSQVTMMFWYRQQPGQSLTLIATANQGSEATYESGFVIDKFPISRPNLTFSTLTVSNMSPEDSSIYLCSVEAGKKLFFGSGTQLSVL.

V gene TRBV4-3 combines with J gene TRBJ2-1; D remains ambiguous. CDR1 is LGHNA, CDR2 YSLEER, per germline. The CDR3 loop spans 14 amino acids. Deletions cut 0 bases from V and 5 bases from J, with 8 bases between. CDR3 amino acids: CASSQDRRDNEQFF. Here the CDR3 DNA reads TGCGCCAGCAGCCAAGATCGCCGGGACAATGAGCAGTTCTTC.

The DNA for the CDR3 is TGTGCCAGCTCACCACAGGGCAGGGGGGCGGCGCAGCCCCAGCATTTT. Its translation is CASSPQGRGAAQPQHF. This chain connects TRBV18 to TRBJ1-5; the match to TRBD1 covers 7 bases. Germline V gene lookup returns CDR1 KGHSH and CDR2 LQKENI. V lost 1 base to trimming and J lost 7 bases; unmatched junction nucleotides: 10. This CDR3 is 16 amino acids long.

The V gene is TRBV18, the J gene TRBJ2-3; D not certain. CDR3 length equals 13 residues. Germline CDR1 is KGHSH and CDR2 is LQKENI. Trimming cost V 3 bases and J 4 bases, with 8 bases left between them. Written as DNA, the CDR3 is TGTGCCAGCTCACCCTACGTTTCAGATACGCAGTATTTT. This translates into CASSPYVSDTQYF.

This clone was recorded once. The rearrangement uses TRBV6-6 and TRBJ1-1; possible D gene TRBD1, 6 bases. The CDR3 is 14 amino acids. Germline-derived CDR1 and CDR2 are MNHNY and SVGAGI (reference sequence). Trimming took 0 bases from V and 4 from J, leaving 9 bases between them. CDR3 protein: CASSYSQGITEAFF. In DNA form, the CDR3 reads TGTGCCAGCAGTTACTCCCAGGGGATCACTGAAGCTTTCTTT.

V gene TRBV5-1 combines with J gene TRBJ2-3, with TRBD2 identical over 12 bases. The CDR3 sequence is 17 residues long. The V gene end was trimmed by 5 bases and the J gene end by 0 bases; junction bases not matched to a gene: 7. Germline V gene sequence: CDR1 SGHRS, CDR2 YFSETQ. The CDR3 bases are TGCGCCAGCAGTCCTGGGACTAGCGGGTCTAGCACAGATACGCAGTATTTT. As protein: CASSPGTSGSSTDTQYF.

This chain uses TRBV6-2 or TRBV6-3 with TRBJ1-1, with 7 bases that match TRBD1. The V gene's germline CDR1 is MNHEY and CDR2 SVGEGT. Unmatched junction bases numbered 6, after V lost 0 bases and J lost 2 bases. The CDR3 loop spans 16 amino acids. CDR3 residues: CASSYSAGTANTEAFF. The CDR3 DNA reads TGTGCCAGCAGTTACTCCGCCGGGACAGCCAACACTGAAGCTTTCTTT.